The 32 T cell receptor beta chains below were found in one sample sequenced in a study of siplizumab effects on memory and regulatory T cells. Here immunoSEQ multiplex PCR was the method, and the copy in TCRdb shows in-frame clones only, minus some. This repertoire shows around 61,000 clones, around 97% found once; its top ten account for approximately 0.99%. Sequencing used naive CD8+ T cells sorted from blood. The receptors shown here come from a human donor in good health.

The V and J genes are TRBV27 and TRBJ1-2; the D gene is possibly TRBD1 (5 bases). The CDR3 covers 13 residues. V lost 5 bases to trimming and J lost 5 bases, with 12 bases between them. Germline V gene sequence: CDR1 MNHEY, CDR2 SMNVEV (reference sequence). In nucleotides, the CDR3 is TGTGCCAGCAGTCCCCAGGGTTTTTATGGCTACACCTTC. Amino acids: CASSPQGFYGYTF.

V is TRBV15 and J is TRBJ2-5; 12 bases fit TRBD2. V was pared by 4 bases and J by 0 bases, with 6 bases of the junction left unmatched. CDR3 length equals 17 residues. Germline V gene sequence: CDR1 LNHNV, CDR2 YYDKDF (reference sequence). CDR3 DNA: TGTGCCACCAGCAACATGACTAGCGGGGGCCACCAAGAGACCCAGTACTTC. Translation gives CATSNMTSGGHQETQYF.

The chain recombines TRBV5-1 with TRBJ1-1; tentatively, D is TRBD1 (6 bases). V lost 2 bases and J 11 bases, leaving 13 bases between the germline ends. Germline CDR1 SGHRS, CDR2 YFSETQ. This CDR3 contains 12 residues. CDR3 DNA sequence: TGCGCCAGCAGCTTCGATGAGGGGGTGGCTTTCTTT. This encodes CASSFDEGVAFF.

The rearrangement links TRBV19 to TRBJ1-1, with D unresolved. Germline V gene data show CDR1 as LNHDA and CDR2 as SQIVND (reference sequence). The CDR3 length is 15 residues. The V gene lost 2 bases and the J gene lost 3 bases, with 13 bases spanning the gap. This chain's CDR3 is CASSISRAKYTEAFF. The DNA for the CDR3 is TGTGCCAGTAGTATAAGCCGGGCAAAGTACACTGAAGCTTTCTTT.

This clone was seen only once. This sequence joins TRBV30 and TRBJ2-5; possible D gene TRBD1, 6 bases. The CDR3 is 14 residues long. The germline V and J ends were trimmed by 8 bases and 3 bases, with 19 bases remaining between them. CDR1 and CDR2 from the germline V gene are GTSNPN and SVGIG (reference sequence). The CDR3 protein is CAGSWGQPEETQYF. DNA of the CDR3: TGTGCCGGTTCGTGGGGGCAGCCCGAAGAGACCCAGTACTTC.

The genes are TRBV27 and TRBJ1-4; 11 positions agree with TRBD1. The V gene's germline CDR1 is MNHEY and CDR2 SMNVEV (reference sequence). After removal of 3 bases from V and 8 bases from J, the junction contained 11 bases not matched to a gene. This CDR3 region has 17 residues. CDR3 loop: CASSFLHPGQGGEKLFF. DNA for the CDR3: TGTGCCAGCAGTTTTCTACATCCGGGACAGGGGGGCGAAAAACTGTTTTTT.

This chain uses TRBV9 with TRBJ2-1; 11 bases map to TRBD2. The V gene end was trimmed by 4 bases and the J gene end by 4 bases; junction bases not matched to a gene: 7. The CDR3 contains 16 residues. Germline V lookup: CDR1 SGDLS, CDR2 YYNGEE. CDR3 amino acids: CASSQTSGREYNEQFF. The CDR3 coding sequence is TGTGCCAGCAGCCAAACTAGCGGGAGAGAGTACAATGAGCAGTTCTTC.

This chain links TRBV7-3 with TRBJ1-1, with 7 nucleotides matching TRBD1. CDR3 length equals 16 residues. The germline CDR1 and CDR2 sequences are SGHTA and FQGTGA. After removal of 0 bases from V and 0 bases from J, the junction contained 4 bases not matched to a gene. CDR3 region: CASSLTGQAMNTEAFF. The CDR3 DNA follows: TGTGCCAGCAGCTTAACAGGACAGGCCATGAACACTGAAGCTTTCTTT. The full variable domain, with the rest looked up from reference TRBV7-3 and TRBJ1-1, is GAGVSQTPSNKVTEKGKYVELRCDPISGHTALYWYRQSLGQGPEFLIYFQGTGAADDSGLPNDRFFAVRPEGSVSTLKIQRTERGDSAVYLCASSLTGQAMNTEAFFGQGTRLTVV.

The chain has TRBV27 and TRBJ2-7; no reliable D call. The germline V and J ends were trimmed by 4 bases and 7 bases, with 20 bases remaining between them. Looked up from germline, CDR1 is MNHEY and CDR2 is SMNVEV (reference sequence). This CDR3 contains 15 residues. CDR3 coding DNA: TGTGCCAGCAGTTCCGACTGGGCGGAATCTGGGGAGCAGTACTTC. Translation gives CASSSDWAESGEQYF.

The rearrangement joins TRBV11-2 to TRBJ1-3; D unresolved. Germline CDR1 and CDR2: SGHAT and FQNNGV. Trimming stripped 4 bases from V and 0 bases from J, with 10 bases between. This CDR3 has 15 amino acids. The CDR3, as DNA: TGTGCCAGCAGCTCCCTCCGTGACTCTGGAAACACCATATATTTT. It specifies CASSSLRDSGNTIYF.

Comment on this clone: The same CDR3 is also encoded by other DNA sequences in this sample. The chain employs TRBV9 and TRBJ1-5, with unresolved D. The CDR3 loop spans 14 amino acids. Trimming shortened V by 0 bases and J by 1 base, and 5 bases separated the two germline ends. CDR1 is SGDLS, CDR2 YYNGEE, per germline. CDR3 coding DNA: TGTGCCAGCAGCGTAGGGGTGAGCAATCAGCCCCAGCATTTT. Amino acids: CASSVGVSNQPQHF. The whole variable domain, filled in from reference TRBV9 and TRBJ1-5, reads DSGVTQTPKHLITATGQRVTLRCSPRSGDLSVYWYQQSLDQGLQFLIQYYNGEERAKGNILERFSAQQFPDLHSELNLSSLELGDSALYFCASSVGVSNQPQHFGDGTRLSIL.

This chain links TRBV6-5 with TRBJ1-3; the D is unclear. Germline V lookup: CDR1 MNHEY, CDR2 SVGAGI. The CDR3 has 13 amino acids. V lost 2 bases to trimming and J lost 4 bases, with 6 bases between them. The CDR3: CASSYGRGNTIYF. In DNA, the CDR3 is TGTGCCAGCAGTTACGGGCGCGGAAACACCATATATTTT.

This rearrangement joins TRBV7-9 to TRBJ1-3; 8 bases fit TRBD1. The V segment lost 6 bases and the J segment 0 bases; nucleotides outside the gene matches: 4. The CDR3 totals 15 residues. Germline V gene sequence: CDR1 SEHNR, CDR2 FQNEAQ (reference sequence). In nucleotides, the CDR3 is TGTGCCAGCAGTCCTCAGGGGGCCTCTGGAAACACCATATATTTT. Translation: CASSPQGASGNTIYF. Using reference TRBV7-9 and TRBJ1-3 for the parts outside the CDR3, the full variable domain is DTGVSQNPRHKITKRGQNVTFRCDPISEHNRLYWYRQTLGQGPEFLTYFQNEAQLEKSRLLSDRFSAERPKGSFSTLEIQRTEQGDSAMYLCASSPQGASGNTIYFGEGSWLTVV.

This clone was counted only a few times. V is TRBV21-1 and J is TRBJ2-7; the tabulated D call, TRBD1, remains unverified against the DNA. TRBV21-1 is given as a pseudogene. This CDR3 comprises 17 residues. DNA for the CDR3: TGTGCCAGCATCTCCTTACCCCGGGTTCAGGGGCCTTCGGAGCAGTACTTC. Protein product: CASISLPRVQGPSEQYF.

There are a few counts of this clone. This chain links TRBV5-4 with TRBJ1-5; a weak D match, TRBD1 (5 bases). V lost 3 bases and J lost 4, with 8 bases in between. The CDR3 sequence is 13 residues long. Germline CDR1 SGHNT, CDR2 YYREEE (reference sequence). DNA for the CDR3: TGTGCCAGCAGCTCCGGGGGGAATCAGCCCCAGCATTTT. As protein: CASSSGGNQPQHF. Looking up the rest from reference TRBV5-4 and TRBJ1-5 gives the full variable domain: ETGVTQSPTHLIKTRGQQVTLRCSSQSGHNTVSWYQQALGQGPQFIFQYYREEENGRGNFPPRFSGLQFPNYSSELNVNALELDDSALYLCASSSGGNQPQHFGDGTRLSIL.

This chain connects TRBV15 to TRBJ2-1; 13 positions agree with TRBD2. This CDR3 region has 15 residues. V dropped 1 base and J dropped 6; count of bases not matched to a gene: 0. In germline, CDR1 is LNHNV, CDR2 YYDKDF (reference sequence). The CDR3 DNA follows: TGTGCCACCAGCAGAGGACTAGCGGGAGGCAATGAGCAGTTCTTC. It yields the protein CATSRGLAGGNEQFF.

Written as DNA, the CDR3 is TGTGCCAGCAGCTTAGGGGTACTAGCGGGAGGACCGGGGAATGAGCAGTTCTTC. This encodes CASSLGVLAGGPGNEQFF. The chain employs TRBV11-3 and TRBJ2-1; 12 bases agree with TRBD2. V lost 1 base and J lost 7; bases outside the gene matches: 11. Per germline, CDR1 SGHNT and CDR2 YENEEA. This CDR3 spans 18 amino acids.

This clone was seen a single time. V gene TRBV5-4 combines with J gene TRBJ1-4; 7 positions match TRBD1. V was clipped by 1 base and J by 8 bases; unmatched bases: 5. The germline CDR1 and CDR2 sequences are SGHNT and YYREEE (reference sequence). The CDR3 runs 14 residues. The CDR3 spells CASSLNRGKEKLFF. DNA of the CDR3: TGTGCCAGCAGCTTGAACAGGGGAAAGGAAAAACTGTTTTTT.

The chain combines TRBV6-1 with TRBJ2-1, with unresolved D. V dropped 1 base and J dropped 8 bases, with 6 bases sitting between them. From germline, CDR1 is MNHNS and CDR2 SASEGT. The CDR3 runs to 12 residues. The chain's CDR3 is CASSEGRDEQFF. DNA for the CDR3: TGTGCCAGCAGTGAAGGTCGGGATGAGCAGTTCTTC.

The V and J genes are TRBV9 and TRBJ2-2; D remains unclear. The CDR3 is 15 residues long. V gave up 4 bases and J gave up 1 base, with 11 bases separating them. Germline CDR1 SGDLS, CDR2 YYNGEE. CDR3 DNA: TGTGCCAGCAGCCTGGGTGGCGGGAACACCGGGGAGCTGTTTTTT. This sequence encodes CASSLGGGNTGELFF.

The chain recombines TRBV6-1 with TRBJ2-5; a possible D gene is TRBD1 (6 bases). The V end was cut by 1 base, the J end by 1 base, with 7 bases between. The CDR3 is 14 amino acids. CDR1 is MNHNS, CDR2 SASEGT, per germline. The CDR3 protein is CASSEGDIQETQYF. The CDR3 nucleotides are TGTGCCAGCAGTGAAGGGGACATCCAAGAGACCCAGTACTTC.

The chain uses TRBV12-5 and TRBJ2-2; weak D call: TRBD2 (6 bases). Between the trimmed V and J ends, which lost 5 bases and 5 bases, there was a span of 12 bases. The CDR3 covers 14 residues. Germline values: CDR1 LGHNT, CDR2 FRNRAP. CDR3 DNA sequence: TGTGCTAGTGGTGGAGGGCCTTGGACCGGGGAGCTGTTTTTT. Protein product: CASGGGPWTGELFF.

The chain carries TRBV19 and TRBJ2-1; 11 bases map to TRBD2. Unmatched junction bases numbered 5, after V lost 0 bases and J lost 4 bases. The length of the CDR3 is 17 residues. Germline V gene data show CDR1 as LNHDA and CDR2 as SQIVND (reference sequence). DNA of the CDR3: TGTGCCAGTAGTATAGATGGCTTAGCGGGAGGGTACAATGAGCAGTTCTTC. Translated: CASSIDGLAGGYNEQFF.

The chain couples TRBV29-1 to TRBJ2-7, with D possibly matching TRBD2 (6 bases). The CDR3 spans 12 residues. Trimming shortened V by 4 bases and J by 2 bases, and 9 bases separated the two germline ends. Germline CDR1 reads SQVTM; CDR2 reads ANQGSEA. CDR3 in amino acids: CSVAGLAYEQYF. DNA for the CDR3: TGCAGCGTTGCGGGACTTGCCTACGAGCAGTACTTC.

The rearrangement links TRBV9 to TRBJ2-1, with D uncertain. CDR1 SGDLS and CDR2 YYNGEE come from the germline V gene. V was cut by 0 bases and J by 3 bases, with 4 bases left in between. The CDR3 is 13 residues long. The CDR3 bases are TGTGCCAGCAGCGTAGGAGACTACAATGAGCAGTTCTTC. This sequence encodes CASSVGDYNEQFF.

The genes are TRBV4-1 and TRBJ1-2; the D gene is possibly TRBD1 (5 bases). CDR3 length equals 14 residues. Per the germline V gene, CDR1 is MGHRA and CDR2 is YSYEKL. The ends were cut back, 3 bases at V and 7 bases at J, with 15 bases in the middle. The CDR3 sequence is CASSQGQTSFGYTF. In nucleotides, the CDR3 is TGCGCCAGCAGCCAGGGGCAGACGAGCTTTGGCTACACCTTC.

This clone was recorded only once. V and J are TRBV19 and TRBJ2-7; 8 bases match TRBD2. The trim removed 8 bases at V and 3 bases at J, leaving 6 bases unmatched. Looked up from germline, CDR1 is LNHDA and CDR2 is SQIVND (reference sequence). This CDR3 is 13 amino acids long. This CDR3 is CASGAGENYEQYF. CDR3 bases: TGTGCCAGTGGAGCGGGAGAGAACTACGAGCAGTACTTC. Looking up the rest from reference TRBV19 and TRBJ2-7 gives the full variable domain: DGGITQSPKYLFRKEGQNVTLSCEQNLNHDAMYWYRQDPGQGLRLIYYSQIVNDFQKGDIAEGYSVSREKKESFPLTVTSAQKNPTAFYLCASGAGENYEQYFGPGTRLTVT.

The V call is TRBV15, the J call TRBJ2-2; perhaps TRBD2 as D (5 bases). Between the trimmed V and J ends, which lost 4 bases and 3 bases, there was a span of 12 bases. The V gene's germline CDR1 is LNHNV and CDR2 YYDKDF (reference sequence). The CDR3 covers 15 residues. This chain's CDR3 is CATSTAGVDTGELFF. DNA for the CDR3: TGTGCCACCAGCACGGCCGGGGTTGACACCGGGGAGCTGTTTTTT.

This clone was detected once. This chain joins TRBV4-1 and TRBJ2-3; 13 bases map to TRBD2. The J segment lost 1 base and the V segment lost 1 base, leaving 5 bases of the junction unmatched. CDR3 length equals 18 residues. In germline, CDR1 is MGHRA, CDR2 YSYEKL. The DNA of the CDR3 is TGCGCCAGCAGCCAAGGGACTAGCGGGAGAGGTGGCACAGATACGCAGTATTTT. Translating gives CASSQGTSGRGGTDTQYF.

This chain connects TRBV25-1 to TRBJ2-3; D gene unclear. Germline CDR1 is MGHDK and CDR2 is SYGVNS. The V gene lost 2 bases and the J gene lost 0 bases, with 9 bases spanning the gap. The CDR3 has 15 residues. In nucleotides, the CDR3 is TGTGCCAGCAGTGAAAGAGCGATCAGCACAGATACGCAGTATTTT. This sequence encodes CASSERAISTDTQYF.

J is TRBJ2-7 and V is TRBV6-5, with D maybe TRBD2 (6 bases). Germline CDR1 is MNHEY and CDR2 is SVGAGI. There are 15 residues in the CDR3. The V end lost 2 bases, the J end lost 0 bases, and 11 bases lay between the germline ends. CDR3 DNA: TGTGCCAGCAGTTACGGAGGGTCCAGCTCCTACGAGCAGTACTTC. Translated: CASSYGGSSSYEQYF.

This clone has only one observation. The rearrangement joins TRBV27 to TRBJ2-3; D is unresolved. The CDR3 has 15 residues. Trimming cost V 5 bases and J 3 bases, with 15 bases left between them. Germline CDR1 and CDR2: MNHEY and SMNVEV (reference sequence). CDR3 nucleotides: TGTGCCAGCAGTCACGACTCCTTAGGGACAGATACGCAGTATTTT. Residues: CASSHDSLGTDTQYF.